This T cell receptor (beta chain) was sequenced during a study of blood T cell repertoires in COVID-19. Across the study: The United States, Italy and Spain provided the acute and convalescent COVID-19 samples.

CDR1 MDHEN and CDR2 SYDVKM come from the germline V gene. The CDR3 contains 18 residues. V trimming: 6 bases; J trimming: 2 bases; junction bases outside the gene matches: 18. Exposed participants came across a COVID-19 case within 2 weeks before study entry. This clone has a handful of counts. Original analysis: Using reference gene primer amplification, nucleated cell counts were estimated. Sequencing was performed with immunoSEQ multiplex PCR; in TCRdb, only in-frame clones are kept and a portion is missing. V, J and clone size derive from that table, while D and trimming were established from the DNA sequence. The sample contains 360,000 or so clones, roughly 90% of which appear only once.

The rearrangement uses TRBV28 and TRBJ2-7, with TRBD2 matching over 8 bases. The receptor was isolated from a woman younger than 45 who had been exposed to COVID-19. Material: PBMCs or T cells enriched from blood (not recorded which). CDR3 nucleotides: TGTGCCAGCAGCCCCGCGAGGGGGATTGCGGGAGGCGCCTACGAGCAGTACTTC. It encodes CASSPARGIAGGAYEQYF.